This record covers a single TCR beta chain. What it binds is unknown. These data originate in a study of cytomegalovirus exposure and HLA in healthy donors. Findings and caveats of the study: In a later analysis, HLA-C alleles had the fewest associated TCRs, DRB1 alleles the most. Reported findings show TCR beta sequences accurately forecast HLA-A and HLA-B alleles in most subjects.

Germline V gene data show CDR1 as SGHVS and CDR2 as FNYEAQ. The CDR3 is made up of 16 amino acids. V was pared by 5 bases and J by 7 bases, with 12 bases of the junction left unmatched. 13 Jbeta primers and 60 Vbeta primers were used for the PCR. Only in-frame clones appear in the TCRdb table, and some are missing; sequencing was by immunoSEQ multiplex PCR. The sample contains some 91,000 clones, over 65% of which appear only once. This TCR was sampled from a woman aged 60-75 years in good health and CMV-seronegative. The sample was PBMCs. The J gene is TRBJ1-2, the V gene TRBV7-6, with 11 nucleotides matching TRBD1. The DNA for the CDR3 is TGTGCCAGCAGCCCCCCCGGGACAGGGGGGGAAGGTGGCTACACCTTC. This translates into CASSPPGTGGEGGYTF.